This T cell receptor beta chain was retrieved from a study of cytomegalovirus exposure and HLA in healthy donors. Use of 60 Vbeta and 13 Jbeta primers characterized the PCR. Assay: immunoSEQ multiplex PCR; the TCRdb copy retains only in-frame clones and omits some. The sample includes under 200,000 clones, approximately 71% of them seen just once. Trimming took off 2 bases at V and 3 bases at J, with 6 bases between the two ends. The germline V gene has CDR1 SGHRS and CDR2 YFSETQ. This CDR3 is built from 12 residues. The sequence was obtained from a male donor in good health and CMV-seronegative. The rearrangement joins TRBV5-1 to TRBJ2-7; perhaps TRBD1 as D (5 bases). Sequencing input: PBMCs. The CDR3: CASSFQGYEQYF. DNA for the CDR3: TGCGCCAGCAGCTTCCAGGGCTACGAGCAGTACTTC.